Following are 28 T cell receptor beta chains from one sample sequenced in a study of blood T cell repertoires in COVID-19. The protocol was immunoSEQ multiplex PCR, while the TCRdb copy is restricted to in-frame clones and leaves out a portion. The sample shows 200,000 to 250,000 clones, about 90% of them seen only once. Source material: peripheral blood. Receptors were obtained from a man younger than 45 with acute or convalescent COVID-19.

The CDR3 region is CASSRAGGQQETQYF. Written as DNA, the CDR3 is TGCGCCAGCAGCAGAGCGGGGGGCCAACAAGAGACCCAGTACTTC. V gene TRBV5-1 combines with J gene TRBJ2-5; 9 nucleotides agree with TRBD2. Germline CDR1 is SGHRS and CDR2 is YFSETQ. Unmatched junction bases numbered 6, after V lost 4 bases and J lost 2 bases. CDR3 size: 15 residues.

The V gene is TRBV28, the J gene TRBJ1-5, with D perhaps TRBD1 (5 bases). Trimming stripped 4 bases from V and 1 base from J, with 8 bases between. CDR3 length equals 14 residues. The germline CDR1 and CDR2 sequences are MDHEN and SYDVKM. CDR3 coding DNA: TGTGCCAGCAGTTACGACAGAAGCAATCAGCCCCAGCATTTT. This encodes CASSYDRSNQPQHF.

This clone showed up just once. V usage is TRBV6-6 and J usage is TRBJ2-7, with 13 bases that match TRBD2. CDR3 length: 16 amino acids. Germline-derived CDR1 and CDR2 are MNHNY and SVGAGI (reference sequence). V was clipped by 1 base and J by 2 bases; unmatched bases: 2. CDR3 bases: TGTGCCAGCAGTTACTGGACTAGCGGGGGCGCCTACGAGCAGTACTTC. Translated, it gives CASSYWTSGGAYEQYF.

The V call is TRBV5-4, the J call TRBJ1-5; a weak D match, TRBD1 (6 bases). Deletions cut 0 bases from V and 3 bases from J, with 7 bases between. From germline, CDR1 is SGHNT and CDR2 YYREEE (reference sequence). The CDR3 sequence is 14 residues long. CDR3 region: CASSLDRDNQPQHF. CDR3 nucleotide sequence: TGTGCCAGCAGCTTGGACAGGGACAATCAGCCCCAGCATTTT.

This clone was detected once. The chain carries TRBV5-4 and TRBJ1-2; tentatively, D is TRBD1 (6 bases). The germline V and J ends were trimmed by 5 bases and 4 bases, with 18 bases remaining between them. The CDR3 has 15 residues. Germline values: CDR1 SGHNT, CDR2 YYREEE (reference sequence). The CDR3, as DNA: TGTGCCAGCAGTTACGACAGGACGGGCGGCTATGGCTACACCTTC. Its protein is CASSYDRTGGYGYTF.

The rearrangement links TRBV19 to TRBJ2-3, with a possible D match to TRBD2 (6 bases). The V gene's germline CDR1 is LNHDA and CDR2 SQIVND (reference sequence). V lost 5 bases to trimming and J lost 1 base, with 16 bases between them. The CDR3 runs 16 residues. The CDR3 region has the DNA TGTGCCAGTAGTCGCGGGAATTCGGCTGGCACAGATACGCAGTATTTT. Encoded protein: CASSRGNSAGTDTQYF. Using reference TRBV19 and TRBJ2-3 for the parts outside the CDR3, the full variable domain is DGGITQSPKYLFRKEGQNVTLSCEQNLNHDAMYWYRQDPGQGLRLIYYSQIVNDFQKGDIAEGYSVSREKKESFPLTVTSAQKNPTAFYLCASSRGNSAGTDTQYFGPGTRLTVL.

The gene calls are TRBV12-3 or TRBV12-4 and TRBJ1-2; 12 bases are shared with TRBD1. The CDR3 loop spans 12 amino acids. The V segment lost 5 bases and the J segment 8 bases; nucleotides outside the gene matches: 0. The CDR3 DNA is TGTGCCAGCAGTGGGACAGGGGGCGGCTACACCTTC. Translated: CASSGTGGGYTF.

CDR3 region: CASSQGRAGNSPLHF. The CDR3 DNA is TGTGCCAGCAGCCAAGGCAGGGCTGGAAATTCACCCCTCCACTTT. The V gene is TRBV4-2, the J gene TRBJ1-6, with D possibly matching TRBD1 (5 bases). In germline, CDR1 is LGHNA, CDR2 YNFKEQ. The ends were cut back, 1 base at V and 7 bases at J, with 11 bases in the middle. The CDR3 length is 15 residues.

This chain connects TRBV6-5 to TRBJ2-7, with 9 nucleotides matching TRBD1. V lost 8 bases, J lost 4 bases, and 6 bases stayed unmatched. Germline assignment: CDR1 MNHEY and CDR2 SVGAGI. The CDR3 runs to 13 residues. In DNA, the CDR3 is TGTGCCAGCCGCGACAGGGGGTTTTACGAGCAGTACTTC. Encoded protein: CASRDRGFYEQYF.

This clone was recorded once. The chain carries TRBV14 and TRBJ1-5, with TRBD1 matching over 7 bases. The V gene's germline CDR1 is SGHDN and CDR2 FVKESK. There are 14 residues in the CDR3. The V segment lost 10 bases and the J segment 9 bases; nucleotides outside the gene matches: 15. The CDR3 here is CANSDRTGIRPQHF. The CDR3 DNA sequence: TGTGCCAACTCGGACAGGACGGGGATAAGGCCCCAGCATTTT.

The chain couples TRBV7-2 to TRBJ1-6; D is ambiguous. Per the germline V gene, CDR1 is SGHTA and CDR2 is FQGNSA. V was shortened by 0 bases and J by 7 bases, with 10 bases between the two germline ends. The CDR3 is 15 amino acids. CDR3 in amino acids: CASSLARRGNSPLHF. For the CDR3, the DNA is TGTGCCAGCAGCTTAGCGCGGCGAGGGAATTCACCCCTCCACTTT.

The CDR3: CASSLSGTGGAGDTIYF. The CDR3 coding sequence is TGTGCCAGCAGTCTTTCCGGGACAGGGGGCGCGGGGGACACCATATATTTT. This chain connects TRBV6-6 to TRBJ1-3; 12 bases line up with TRBD1. This CDR3 is 17 amino acids long. Germline lookup yields CDR1 MNHNY and CDR2 SVGAGI (reference sequence). J was trimmed by 8 bases and V by 5 bases; bases with no gene match: 13.

The chain employs TRBV10-3 and TRBJ2-1; 7 bases match TRBD2. Per germline, CDR1 ENHRY and CDR2 SYGVKD. The CDR3 contains 18 residues. J lost 1 base, V lost 3 bases, and 12 bases had no gene match. The CDR3 is CAISDRGGRGKSYNEQFF. CDR3 nucleotide sequence: TGTGCCATCAGTGACCGCGGTGGGAGGGGTAAATCCTACAATGAGCAGTTCTTC.

V and J are TRBV9 and TRBJ2-3; TRBD1 agrees at 10 bases. CDR1 and CDR2 (germline): SGDLS, YYNGEE. V lost 6 bases to trimming and J lost 5 bases; unmatched junction nucleotides: 6. CDR3 size: 14 residues. This CDR3 is CASTGQGNGDTQYF. CDR3 nucleotides: TGTGCCAGCACGGGACAGGGGAACGGAGATACGCAGTATTTT.

This chain uses TRBV5-6 with TRBJ1-2, with unresolved D. CDR3 length: 13 residues. Trimming stripped 0 bases from V and 2 bases from J, with 5 bases between. CDR1 and CDR2 (germline): SGHDT, YYEEEE. CDR3: CASSLDRNYGYTF. The DNA of the CDR3 is TGTGCCAGCAGCTTGGACCGGAACTATGGCTACACCTTC.

This chain uses TRBV4-1 with TRBJ1-6; 9 bases are a match to TRBD1. Germline CDR1 MGHRA, CDR2 YSYEKL. The CDR3 runs 15 residues. V shed 4 bases and J 6 bases; nucleotides not matched to a gene: 4. This chain's CDR3 is CASSRGQGPNSPLHF. DNA for the CDR3: TGCGCCAGCAGCCGCGGACAGGGGCCTAATTCACCCCTCCACTTT.

The rearrangement uses TRBV12-3 or TRBV12-4 and TRBJ1-1; D uncertain. The CDR3 extends over 13 amino acids. V was cut by 3 bases and J by 6 bases, with 11 bases left in between. CDR3 sequence (DNA): TGTGCCAGCAGTTTTCGGTCCCTCGCTGAAGCTTTCTTT. It codes for CASSFRSLAEAFF.

In its sample, this clone was seen a few times. V gene TRBV15 combines with J gene TRBJ2-1, with a weak D call TRBD2 (5 bases). Germline V gene lookup returns CDR1 LNHNV and CDR2 YYDKDF (reference sequence). CDR3 length: 14 amino acids. Trimming pared 0 bases from V and 8 bases from J, leaving 11 bases between. CDR3 region: CATSRERAGYEQFF. The CDR3 DNA reads as TGTGCCACCAGCAGAGAGAGGGCAGGTTATGAGCAGTTCTTC.

This clone was picked up one time. V usage is TRBV10-1 and J usage is TRBJ2-2, with TRBD1 as a possible D gene (5 bases). This CDR3 has 15 amino acids. Germline V gives CDR1 WNHNN, CDR2 SYGVQD (reference sequence). V was clipped by 3 bases and J by 1 base, with 9 bases between them. The CDR3 DNA is TGCGCCAGCAGTGATCCAGGGCGGAACACCGGGGAGCTGTTTTTT. This codes for CASSDPGRNTGELFF.

The rearrangement uses TRBV25-1 and TRBJ2-1, with 10 bases fitting TRBD2. CDR1 is MGHDK, CDR2 SYGVNS, per germline. The CDR3 is made up of 16 amino acids. V trimming: 4 bases; J trimming: 7 bases; junction bases outside the gene matches: 10. The CDR3 sequence is CASSGSLLAGANEQFF. The CDR3 nucleotides are TGTGCCAGCAGTGGCTCCCTCCTAGCGGGAGCAAATGAGCAGTTCTTC.

A single count supports this clone. V and J are TRBV28 and TRBJ2-2, with D tentatively TRBD2 (5 bases). Germline CDR1 MDHEN, CDR2 SYDVKM. Trimming removed 3 bases from V and 6 bases from J, with 11 bases in between. The CDR3 consists of 14 residues. Here the CDR3 DNA reads TGTGCCAGCAGTTTGGTCGGGATAGCCGGGGAGCTGTTTTTT. It specifies CASSLVGIAGELFF.

The chain combines TRBV14 with TRBJ2-7; D unresolved. The V gene lost 4 bases and the J gene lost 3 bases, with 7 bases spanning the gap. Germline CDR1 and CDR2: SGHDN and FVKESK. This CDR3 spans 12 amino acids. CDR3 coding DNA: TGTGCCAGCAGCCCATCAGGCTACGAGCAGTACTTC. It translates to CASSPSGYEQYF.

This clone occurred once. The V call is TRBV18, the J call TRBJ2-7; 7 positions match TRBD1. This CDR3 is built from 14 residues. Germline V gene lookup returns CDR1 KGHSH and CDR2 LQKENI. V lost 4 bases and J lost 0; bases outside the gene matches: 3. CDR3 sequence (DNA): TGTGCCAGCTCACGAGGGACAGACTCCTACGAGCAGTACTTC. It specifies CASSRGTDSYEQYF.

This rearrangement joins TRBV5-1 to TRBJ1-2; D call uncertain. The CDR3 contains 12 residues. V dropped 0 bases and J dropped 9 bases, with 9 bases sitting between them. Per germline, CDR1 SGHRS and CDR2 YFSETQ. CDR3 coding DNA: TGCGCCAGCAGCTTGGCCGAGGAAAGCTACACCTTC. Its protein is CASSLAEESYTF.

The V gene is TRBV21-1, the J gene TRBJ2-1; TRBD2 is the table's D call and was not checked against the DNA. TRBV21-1 is given as a pseudogene. This CDR3 contains 21 residues. The CDR3 sequence: CASSKDGTSGSTTSSYNEQFF. CDR3 nucleotide sequence: TGTGCCAGCAGCAAAGACGGGACTAGCGGGAGCACCACCTCCTCCTACAATGAGCAGTTCTTC.

The chain recombines TRBV5-1 with TRBJ2-3, with D maybe TRBD1 (6 bases). The CDR3 is made up of 14 amino acids. Trimming removed 0 bases at V and 2 bases at J, with 7 bases between. CDR1 is SGHRS and CDR2 is YFSETQ in the germline V gene. The CDR3 loop reads CASSLGDTTDTQYF. The CDR3 DNA follows: TGCGCCAGCAGCTTGGGGGACACCACAGATACGCAGTATTTT. Based on the CDR3 plus reference TRBV5-1 and TRBJ2-3, the full variable domain is KAGVTQTPRYLIKTRGQQVTLSCSPISGHRSVSWYQQTPGQGLQFLFEYFSETQRNKGNFPGRFSGRQFSNSRSEMNVSTLELGDSALYLCASSLGDTTDTQYFGPGTRLTVL.

This clone appeared once. The genes are TRBV7-9 and TRBJ1-4, with no clear D. The V end lost 0 bases, the J end lost 8 bases, and 7 bases lay between the germline ends. The CDR3 loop spans 13 amino acids. Germline lookup yields CDR1 SEHNR and CDR2 FQNEAQ (reference sequence). CDR3 sequence: CASSLASQEKLFF. The DNA for the CDR3 is TGTGCCAGCAGCTTAGCATCTCAGGAAAAACTGTTTTTT.

The chain couples TRBV2 to TRBJ2-2; 8 bases match TRBD1. This CDR3 spans 15 amino acids. V shed 6 bases, J shed 2 bases, and the junction held 5 bases outside the gene matches. Germline lookup yields CDR1 SNHLY and CDR2 FYNNEI. Written as DNA, the CDR3 is TGTGCCAGCAGAAGGGACAGGCCTAACACCGGGGAGCTGTTTTTT. It yields the protein CASRRDRPNTGELFF.